This T cell receptor (beta chain) was captured by sequencing in a study of glioma-infiltrating T cells. General study points: Above-expected tissue-blood divergence occurred in all gliomas, most in low-grade ones.

The CDR3 is 15 amino acids. Germline V gene data show CDR1 as DFQATT and CDR2 as SNEGSKA (reference sequence). V shed 6 bases, J shed 13 bases, and the junction held 18 bases outside the gene matches. TCR alpha and beta CDR3 regions were amplified from RNA using iRepertoire nested multiplex PCR. TCRdb ran MiXCR on the multiplex PCR reads and lists one entry per CDR3 protein. The data contain 160,000 or so distinct CDR3 sequences, about 40% of them seen just once; the ten biggest clones take up 5% to 5.5%. For this clonotype: Its antigen is unknown.

Sequenced input: glioma tissue, nonneoplastic brain tissue, or PBMCs (not recorded which). The chain carries TRBV20-1 and TRBJ2-1; 10 bases map to TRBD2. The sequence derives from a human donor with low-grade glioma or glioblastoma, undergoing nonglioma brain surgery, or in good health (not recorded which). CDR3 sequence reads: CSAISGTSVTNAQFF. CDR3 coding DNA: TGCAGTGCCATCTCCGGGACTAGCGTTACCAATGCTCAGTTCTTC.